One and the same sample provided the 26 T cell receptor beta chains below, sequenced in a study of CD8 T cells in Susac syndrome. Random hexamers were used to reverse transcribe the RNA input (about 0.45 to 1 ug). MiXCR, applied by TCRdb to the immunoSEQ multiplex PCR reads, yields one record per CDR3 protein. Here the sample spans some 200,000 distinct CDR3 sequences, roughly 90% being singletons. Source material: CD8+ T cells from PBMCs. The receptors stem from a human donor with multiple sclerosis.

J is TRBJ2-5 and V is TRBV6-5; no reliable D call. Per germline, CDR1 MNHEY and CDR2 SVGAGI. The CDR3 has 17 residues. The V gene lost 0 bases and the J gene lost 1 base, with 15 bases spanning the gap. The CDR3 spells CASSYSLALMVQETQYF. The CDR3 coding sequence is TGTGCCAGCAGTTACTCCTTGGCCCTAATGGTCCAAGAGACCCAGTACTTC.

The gene calls are TRBV6-2 or TRBV6-3 and TRBJ2-2; 7 bases fit TRBD1. The length of the CDR3 is 17 residues. V lost 0 bases and J lost 0; bases outside the gene matches: 4. Germline CDR1 reads MNHEY; CDR2 reads SVGEGT. CDR3 region: CASSYSPGQTNTGELFF. The DNA of the CDR3 is TGTGCCAGCAGTTACTCCCCGGGACAGACGAACACCGGGGAGCTGTTTTTT.

Points on this clonotype: Mismatch with germline at one junction end may stem from a read error. This rearrangement joins TRBV7-7 to TRBJ2-5; tentative D call: TRBD2 (6 bases). The CDR3 has 17 residues. Germline assignment: CDR1 SSHAT and CDR2 FNYEAQ (reference sequence). The CDR3: CASSLGEAGPPSETQYF. The CDR3 DNA sequence: TGTGCTAGCAGCTTAGGCGAGGCGGGGCCTCCAAGCGAGACCCAGTACTTC.

The chain joins TRBV19 to TRBJ2-1; 10 positions match TRBD2. Per germline, CDR1 LNHDA and CDR2 SQIVND (reference sequence). Trimming at V came to 1 base and at J to 2 bases, leaving 5 bases not matched to a gene. The CDR3 runs 17 residues. CDR3 sequence (DNA): TGTGCCAGTAGTATAGCTAGCGGGAGTTACACCTACAATGAGCAGTTCTTC. It specifies CASSIASGSYTYNEQFF.

This clonotype appeared once. The V gene is TRBV9, the J gene TRBJ2-5, with D perhaps matching TRBD2 (5 bases). Looked up from germline, CDR1 is SGDLS and CDR2 is YYNGEE. This CDR3 has 13 residues. With 4 bases removed from V and 5 bases from J, the gap between germline ends came to 12 bases. In DNA form, the CDR3 reads TGTGCCAGCAGCCCCCCAAGAGGGGAGACCCAGTACTTC. Its translation is CASSPPRGETQYF.

This chain links TRBV25-1 with TRBJ2-3; 9 bases align to TRBD2. The CDR3 loop spans 13 amino acids. Germline loops: CDR1 MGHDK, CDR2 SYGVNS. V shed 6 bases, J shed 6 bases, and the junction held 4 bases outside the gene matches. The CDR3: CASRREGRDTQYF. CDR3 sequence (DNA): TGTGCCAGCAGGCGGGAGGGCAGGGATACGCAGTATTTT.

J is TRBJ1-4 and V is TRBV27; 10 bases line up with TRBD1. Germline V gives CDR1 MNHEY, CDR2 SMNVEV (reference sequence). The V segment lost 6 bases and the J segment 6 bases; nucleotides outside the gene matches: 10. The CDR3 is made up of 16 amino acids. The CDR3 DNA sequence: TGTGCCAGCAGCTCCGACAGGGGGCTCACGGATGAAAAACTGTTTTTT. Translated: CASSSDRGLTDEKLFF.

The chain uses TRBV10-3 and TRBJ1-5; tentative D call: TRBD1 (6 bases). Germline CDR1 reads ENHRY; CDR2 reads SYGVKD. The CDR3 loop spans 15 amino acids. V gave up 0 bases and J gave up 7 bases, with 13 bases separating them. The CDR3: CAISESGAGPQPQHF. Written as DNA, the CDR3 is TGTGCCATCAGTGAGTCGGGGGCAGGACCGCAGCCCCAGCATTTT.

The chain joins TRBV15 to TRBJ2-4; possibly TRBD1 or TRBD2 for D (5 bases each). Germline lookup yields CDR1 LNHNV and CDR2 YYDKDF (reference sequence). The CDR3 is 14 residues long. V lost 4 bases and J lost 7, with 14 bases in between. The CDR3 region is CATSTLGPWNIQYF. As DNA, the CDR3 is TGTGCCACCAGCACTCTGGGACCGTGGAACATTCAGTACTTC.

The J gene is TRBJ2-1, the V gene TRBV13; D perhaps matches TRBD1 (5 bases). The germline CDR1 and CDR2 sequences are PRHDT and FYEKMQ (reference sequence). This CDR3 comprises 12 residues. Trimming removed 2 bases at V and 7 bases at J, with 6 bases between. Written as DNA, the CDR3 is TGTGCCAGCAGCTTAAAGGGGAATGAGCAGTTCTTC. Translated: CASSLKGNEQFF.

This chain uses TRBV12-3 or TRBV12-4 with TRBJ2-1; the match to TRBD1 covers 7 bases. Germline trimming cut 5 bases from V and 7 bases from J; bases unmatched to any gene: 11. This CDR3 is 15 amino acids long. The CDR3 sequence is CASSPPMGQRNEQFF. CDR3 sequence (DNA): TGTGCCAGCAGTCCCCCGATGGGACAGAGGAATGAGCAGTTCTTC.

The gene calls are TRBV12-3 or TRBV12-4 and TRBJ1-5; D possibly corresponds to TRBD1 (6 bases). Trimming took 3 bases from V and 0 from J, leaving 12 bases between them. This CDR3 is built from 16 residues. In DNA, the CDR3 is TGTGCCAGCAGTTTGGACAGTACTTTTAGCAATCAGCCCCAGCATTTT. It translates to CASSLDSTFSNQPQHF.

This sequence joins TRBV27 and TRBJ2-7; 10 nucleotides agree with TRBD2. The V gene end was trimmed by 11 bases and the J gene end by 2 bases; junction bases not matched to a gene: 9. The CDR3 covers 14 residues. Per the germline V gene, CDR1 is MNHEY and CDR2 is SMNVEV (reference sequence). CDR3 in amino acids: CAAQGAGGPYEQYF. CDR3 DNA: TGTGCCGCTCAGGGAGCGGGAGGGCCCTACGAGCAGTACTTC.

The chain carries TRBV12-3 or TRBV12-4 and TRBJ2-3, with D unresolved. The length of the CDR3 is 15 residues. Trimming removed 7 bases at V and 4 bases at J, with 18 bases between. DNA for the CDR3: TGTGCCAGCACCCAGGACGGCGCTCGGTCAGATACGCAGTATTTT. Translating it yields CASTQDGARSDTQYF.

This clonotype came up a few times. V is TRBV5-8 and J is TRBJ2-1; 8 nucleotides line up with TRBD1. CDR1 is SGHTS and CDR2 is YDEGEE in the germline V gene. V lost 0 bases, J lost 8 bases, and 4 bases stayed unmatched. The CDR3 covers 14 residues. CDR3 region: CASSLGQGAYEQFF. The CDR3 coding sequence is TGTGCCAGCAGCTTGGGGCAGGGGGCCTATGAGCAGTTCTTC.

This sequence joins TRBV5-4 and TRBJ2-7; maybe TRBD1 (5 bases). V shed 4 bases and J shed 1 base, with 12 bases lying between them. The CDR3 sequence is 14 residues long. Germline V lookup: CDR1 SGHNT, CDR2 YYREEE (reference sequence). The CDR3: CASSASSGSYEQYF. CDR3 bases: TGTGCCAGCAGCGCCTCCTCAGGGTCCTACGAGCAGTACTTC. The whole variable domain, filled in from reference TRBV5-4 and TRBJ2-7, reads ETGVTQSPTHLIKTRGQQVTLRCSSQSGHNTVSWYQQALGQGPQFIFQYYREEENGRGNFPPRFSGLQFPNYSSELNVNALELDDSALYLCASSASSGSYEQYFGPGTRLTVT.

The chain uses TRBV12-3 or TRBV12-4 and TRBJ1-3; 8 bases are shared with TRBD1. The CDR3 contains 16 residues. J lost 6 bases, V lost 3 bases, and 10 bases had no gene match. The CDR3 sequence: CASSFRETGVENTIYF. The CDR3 DNA sequence: TGTGCCAGCAGTTTTAGAGAGACAGGGGTGGAAAACACCATATATTTT.

The chain joins TRBV9 to TRBJ2-1; TRBD1 agrees at 8 bases. The CDR3 length is 16 residues. Looked up from germline, CDR1 is SGDLS and CDR2 is YYNGEE. Trimming at V came to 4 bases and at J to 2 bases, leaving 8 bases not matched to a gene. Here the CDR3 DNA reads TGTGCCAGCAGCATACAGGGGGAGAGCGCCTACAATGAGCAGTTCTTC. Amino acids: CASSIQGESAYNEQFF.

The rearrangement uses TRBV7-9 and TRBJ2-2; 8 nucleotides line up with TRBD2. The J segment lost 5 bases and the V segment lost 6 bases, leaving 8 bases of the junction unmatched. Germline values: CDR1 SEHNR, CDR2 FQNEAQ (reference sequence). The CDR3 is made up of 15 amino acids. CDR3 region: CASRPGLAETGELFF. The CDR3 coding sequence is TGTGCCAGCAGACCTGGACTAGCAGAAACCGGGGAGCTGTTTTTT.

V is TRBV20-1 and J is TRBJ2-7; TRBD1 aligns across 9 bases. The CDR3 spans 12 residues. Germline CDR1 DFQATT, CDR2 SNEGSKA (reference sequence). CDR3 DNA sequence: TGCAGCCGGGACAGGGCCGCCTACGAGCAGTACTTC. Protein sequence: CSRDRAAYEQYF.

The chain uses TRBV19 and TRBJ1-4; 10 nucleotides match TRBD1. Trimming took 6 bases from V and 6 from J; bases not matched to a gene: 4. This CDR3 has 14 amino acids. CDR1 and CDR2 from the germline V gene are LNHDA and SQIVND (reference sequence). The DNA for the CDR3 is TGTGCCAGTAGAGAGACAGGGGGCTATGAAAAACTGTTTTTT. It encodes CASRETGGYEKLFF.

The rearrangement joins TRBV27 to TRBJ1-6, with D tentatively TRBD1 (5 bases). V was cut by 6 bases and J by 1 base, with 10 bases left in between. This CDR3 is 15 amino acids long. CDR1 and CDR2 (germline): MNHEY, SMNVEV (reference sequence). CDR3 amino acids: CASRGESSYNSPLHF. CDR3 nucleotide sequence: TGTGCCAGCAGGGGGGAATCATCCTATAATTCACCCCTCCACTTT.

The V and J genes are TRBV6-5 and TRBJ2-1; D is undetermined. The CDR3 is made up of 13 amino acids. Germline V CDR1 and CDR2: MNHEY, SVGAGI. V dropped 2 bases and J dropped 5 bases, with 7 bases sitting between them. Here the CDR3 DNA reads TGTGCCAGCAGTTACGCTAAGGACAATGAGCAGTTCTTC. It specifies CASSYAKDNEQFF.

The rearrangement uses TRBV3-1 and TRBJ1-4; D not resolved. Trimming stripped 2 bases from V and 8 bases from J, with 15 bases between. Germline V gene data show CDR1 as LGHDT and CDR2 as YNNKEL (reference sequence). The CDR3 covers 15 residues. The CDR3 DNA reads TGTGCCAGCAGCCAAAAAGCGGGGAGGAGAGAAAAACTGTTTTTT. It codes for CASSQKAGRREKLFF.

The chain recombines TRBV24-1 with TRBJ1-2; 9 bases align to TRBD1. Germline CDR1 and CDR2: KGHDR and SFDVKD. V lost 7 bases, J lost 6 bases, and 2 bases stayed unmatched. The CDR3 runs to 12 residues. The CDR3 region is CATRGTGNGYTF. Here the CDR3 DNA reads TGTGCCACCAGGGGGACAGGGAATGGCTACACCTTC.

This chain links TRBV18 with TRBJ2-7; D might be TRBD2 (5 bases). The CDR3 loop spans 15 amino acids. Germline CDR1 reads KGHSH; CDR2 reads LQKENI. V was trimmed by 3 bases and J by 1 base, leaving 13 bases between them. The CDR3 coding sequence is TGTGCCAGCTCACCTTTCCTCGGGGATTCCTACGAGCAGTACTTC. Protein product: CASSPFLGDSYEQYF. Looking up the rest from reference TRBV18 and TRBJ2-7 gives the full variable domain: NAGVMQNPRHLVRRRGQEARLRCSPMKGHSHVYWYRQLPEEGLKFMVYLQKENIIDESGMPKERFSAEFPKEGPSILRIQQVVRGDSAAYFCASSPFLGDSYEQYFGPGTRLTVT.